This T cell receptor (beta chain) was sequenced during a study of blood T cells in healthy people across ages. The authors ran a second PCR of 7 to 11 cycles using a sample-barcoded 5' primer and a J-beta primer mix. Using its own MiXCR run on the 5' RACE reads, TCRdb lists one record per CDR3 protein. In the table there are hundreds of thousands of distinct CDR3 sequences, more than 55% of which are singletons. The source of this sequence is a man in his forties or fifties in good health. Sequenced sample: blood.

The CDR3 DNA reads TGTGCCAGCAGCGTGGAACCTAGCAGTCTCCACGAGCAGTACTTC. This encodes CASSVEPSSLHEQYF. V usage is TRBV9 and J usage is TRBJ2-4; D perhaps matches TRBD2 (5 bases). The better agreement between TRBJ2-7 and the DNA end casts doubt on the J call. This CDR3 has 15 amino acids. The germline V gene encodes CDR1 SGDLS and CDR2 YYNGEE.